Listed below are T cell receptor beta chains from one sample, sequenced in a study of identical twins. Using its own MiXCR run on the 5' RACE reads, TCRdb lists one record per CDR3 protein. This table holds approximately 600,000 distinct CDR3 sequences, under 8.5% found once. The same data also went into a second study, on yellow fever vaccine responses in identical twins.

The sequencing sample was made of PBMCs. These receptors were taken from a woman younger than 30 in good health. Each CDR3 is given with its conserved first and last residue. Not every row has a clone size; where given, it reads once, few, many or a size class.

.	TRBJ2-3	TRBV12-3/TRBV12-4	CASSSGGVQDTQYF
many	TRBJ2-3	TRBV29-1	CSELAVGTDTQYF
.	TRBJ1-4	TRBV24-1	CATGDSTTNEKLFF
many	TRBJ1-1	TRBV6-1	CASSARGENTEAFF
many	TRBJ1-2	TRBV29-1	CSAGRLNYGYTF
.	TRBJ2-2	TRBV6-5	CASSYEGAVTGELFF
few	TRBJ1-1	TRBV5-6	CASSLAGLGYTEAFF
.	TRBJ2-6	TRBV3-2	CASSQWVLDSSGANVLTF
.	TRBJ2-1	TRBV20-1	CSARDLGLAGGSSYNEQFF
many	TRBJ1-5	TRBV7-8	CASSLPSGSQPQHF
.	TRBJ1-6	TRBV4-2	CASSPREPYNSPLHF
.	TRBJ2-5	TRBV28	CASSPPDRNQETQYF
.	TRBJ2-1	TRBV25-1	CASSEAGGGNEQFF
many	TRBJ2-1	TRBV3-1	CASSQTGASYNEQFF
few	TRBJ2-2	TRBV7-9	CASSYRDQNTGELVF
.	TRBJ2-1	TRBV12-3/TRBV12-4	CTSSLGLAGVSSYNEQFF
many	TRBJ1-1	TRBV10-2	CASSGVAEAFF
.	TRBJ1-1	TRBV3-1	CASSQFRGPTEAFF
many	TRBJ2-3	TRBV12-3/TRBV12-4	CASSSGGDTQYF
many	TRBJ2-7	TRBV5-1	CASSLEGRGEQYF
few	TRBJ2-2	TRBV9	CASSVLERGELFF
.	TRBJ2-7	TRBV6-1	CASSIGRASYEQYF
.	TRBJ2-1	TRBV5-1	CASSPEQGSSYNEQFF
few	TRBJ1-5	TRBV5-1	CASSLGGVDQPQHF
many	TRBJ2-1	TRBV29-1	CSDHGRGNEQFF
many	TRBJ2-1	TRBV5-1	CASSTGLWEEQFF
.	TRBJ2-3	TRBV20-1	CSARIGTDTQYF
.	TRBJ2-3	TRBV20-1	CSAHRETDTQYF
few	TRBJ2-1	TRBV5-4	CASSASGSGVIDEQFF
.	TRBJ2-1	TRBV6-2/TRBV6-3	CASSYSSRGLYNEQFF
few	TRBJ2-5	TRBV7-8	CASSSGGRSGTQYF
few	TRBJ1-5	TRBV3-1	CASSQGPGTGVAQPQHF
many	TRBJ1-6	TRBV4-1	CASSQEGFNSPLHF
few	TRBJ2-5	TRBV7-7	CASSPQGGMGGPTKTQYF
few	TRBJ2-5	TRBV28	CASSPPIRGYQETQYF
many	TRBJ1-1	TRBV5-1	CASSLETGRVRLEAFF
.	TRBJ2-2	TRBV5-6	CASRLGRIGELFF
few	TRBJ1-1	TRBV15	CATSRDRVNTEAFF
few	TRBJ2-3	TRBV6-1	CASTGQGVTDTQYF
.	TRBJ2-3	TRBV4-2	CASSQDLRRTGTDTQYF
many	TRBJ2-1	TRBV9	CASGPGAGNNEQFF
many	TRBJ2-1	TRBV29-1	CSVESSGLRSSNEQFF
few	TRBJ2-1	TRBV7-6	CASSHLQSEQFF
many	TRBJ2-1	TRBV7-3	CASSLWLAGADEQFF
.	TRBJ2-5	TRBV18	CASSPSNFGGQGQETQYF
.	TRBJ2-2	TRBV5-1	CASSLTVDTGELFF
few	TRBJ2-3	TRBV20-1	CSAREGRGSPVEYF
many	TRBJ2-7	TRBV5-6	CASSWPNSYEQYF